This T cell receptor beta chain was identified during a study of blood T cells in healthy people across ages. Study background: For every two T cells, template switching captured about one barcoded beta molecule.

V lost 6 bases to trimming and J lost 5 bases; unmatched junction nucleotides: 11. This CDR3 comprises 17 residues. Notes on the study in general: From one million sequenced T cells, diversity estimates were lower bounds.

The second PCR ran roughly 6 to 12 cycles with a sample-barcoded 5' primer and J-beta primers. Tagging of each cDNA molecule was performed by a template-switch adaptor with 12 random nucleotides. TCRdb independently ran MiXCR on the 5' RACE reads; one entry per CDR3 protein. The data hold over 1,300,000 distinct CDR3 sequences, with around 55% observed a single time. In the case of this clonotype: What it binds is unknown.

The TCR sequence derives from a man aged 18 to 30 in good health. Sample: blood. The J gene is TRBJ2-1, the V gene TRBV12-3 or TRBV12-4; TRBD2 agrees at 12 bases. The CDR3 loop reads CASRPSGRAAVNNEQFF. The DNA for the CDR3 is TGTGCCAGCAGACCTAGCGGGAGGGCCGCGGTGAACAATGAGCAGTTCTTC.